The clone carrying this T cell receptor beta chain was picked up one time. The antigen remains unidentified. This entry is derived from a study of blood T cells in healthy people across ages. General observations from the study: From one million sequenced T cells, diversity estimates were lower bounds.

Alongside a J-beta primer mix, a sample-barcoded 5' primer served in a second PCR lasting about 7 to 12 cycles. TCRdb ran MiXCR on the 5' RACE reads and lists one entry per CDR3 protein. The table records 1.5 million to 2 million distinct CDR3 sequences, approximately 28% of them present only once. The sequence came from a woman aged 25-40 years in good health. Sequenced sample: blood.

The CDR3 DNA reads as TGCGCCAGCAGAGTTGGGCAGGGACCCTACAATGAGCAGTTCTTC. Its translation is CASRVGQGPYNEQFF. The gene calls are TRBV5-1 and TRBJ2-1; either TRBD1 or TRBD2 may supply D (5 bases each). The V and J ends lost 5 bases and 2 bases respectively, with 14 bases between them. This CDR3 has 15 amino acids. Germline assignment: CDR1 SGHRS and CDR2 YFSETQ.